This passage covers 29 T cell receptor beta chains from one sample sequenced in a study of blood T cells in healthy people across ages. A sample-barcoded 5' primer and a J-beta primer mix were used in a second PCR of about 7 to 12 cycles. TCRdb ran MiXCR on the 5' RACE reads and lists one entry per CDR3 protein. The sample lists about 930,000 distinct CDR3 sequences, just under 30% seen once, with about 9.4% in the top ten. The data also belong to a second study, concerning T cells of mothers and their children.

The sequenced sample consisted of blood. The receptors derive from a woman between 40 and 50 years old in good health.

CDR3 in DNA: TGCAGTGCCCACGACCGTCGGGAGACTACAGATACGCAGTATTTT. It is translated as CSAHDRRETTDTQYF. The chain combines TRBV20-1 with TRBJ2-3; a possible D gene is TRBD2 (6 bases). The CDR3 extends over 15 amino acids. Germline V gene lookup returns CDR1 DFQATT and CDR2 SNEGSKA (reference sequence). V lost 6 bases and J 3 bases, leaving 19 bases between the germline ends.

Here the CDR3 reads CASSLVGGTTEAFF. DNA of the CDR3: TGTGCCAGCAGCTTAGTTGGAGGGACCACTGAAGCTTTCTTT. This sequence joins TRBV7-2 and TRBJ1-1; tentatively, D is TRBD1 (5 bases). The V end lost 1 base, the J end lost 4 bases, and 10 bases lay between the germline ends. Germline loops: CDR1 SGHTA, CDR2 FQGNSA. The CDR3 totals 14 residues.

The rearrangement uses TRBV24-1 and TRBJ2-2, with D uncertain. This CDR3 region has 11 residues. The V gene lost 9 bases and the J gene lost 6 bases, with 7 bases spanning the gap. Germline V gene lookup returns CDR1 KGHDR and CDR2 SFDVKD. In DNA form, the CDR3 reads TGTGCCACCGGGGTATCCGGGGAGCTGTTTTTT. This gives the protein CATGVSGELFF.

Only a few counts were recorded for this clonotype. This chain connects TRBV18 to TRBJ1-5, with D possibly matching TRBD1 (5 bases). V lost 1 base and J 3 bases, leaving 10 bases between the germline ends. Per germline, CDR1 KGHSH and CDR2 LQKENI. The CDR3 extends over 15 amino acids. This CDR3 is CASSPRGEYNQPQHF. CDR3 DNA: TGTGCCAGCTCACCACGGGGGGAATACAATCAGCCCCAGCATTTT.

This chain uses TRBV7-2 with TRBJ1-4, with TRBD1 identical over 9 bases. After removal of 6 bases from V and 7 bases from J, the junction contained 6 bases not matched to a gene. Germline CDR1 and CDR2: SGHTA and FQGNSA. The CDR3 consists of 14 residues. The CDR3 DNA follows: TGTGCCAGCAGATCCGGGACAGGGACTGAAAAACTGTTTTTT. Its protein is CASRSGTGTEKLFF.

The chain carries TRBV3-1 and TRBJ2-7; 11 bases are shared with TRBD1. In germline, CDR1 is LGHDT, CDR2 YNNKEL (reference sequence). V lost 5 bases, J lost 4 bases, and 10 bases stayed unmatched. This CDR3 has 16 residues. CDR3 bases: TGTGCCAGCAGCGACAACTGGGACAGGGGGATTTACGAGCAGTACTTC. Its translation: CASSDNWDRGIYEQYF.

This clonotype was picked up many times. The chain employs TRBV6-5 and TRBJ2-7, with a tentative D call TRBD1 (5 bases). The CDR3 is 14 residues long. Per germline, CDR1 MNHEY and CDR2 SVGAGI. Trimming removed 5 bases at V and 4 bases at J, with 15 bases between. CDR3 sequence reads: CASSGRTRSYEQYF. The DNA for the CDR3 is TGTGCCAGCAGTGGACGGACACGTTCTTACGAGCAGTACTTC.

The chain has TRBV18 and TRBJ2-7; unclear D gene. The CDR3 covers 15 residues. V was trimmed by 2 bases and J by 6 bases, leaving 17 bases between them. Germline assignment: CDR1 KGHSH and CDR2 LQKENI. The DNA of the CDR3 is TGTGCCAGCTCACCAAGAAACGAGTTGTTAGTCGAGCAGTACTTC. It codes for CASSPRNELLVEQYF.

This clonotype was observed a handful of times. The rearrangement joins TRBV28 to TRBJ2-5; D perhaps matches TRBD2 (6 bases). Trimming removed 5 bases from V and 4 bases from J, with 14 bases in between. This CDR3 is built from 14 residues. Per germline, CDR1 MDHEN and CDR2 SYDVKM. The CDR3 loop is CASSTLQGGETQYF. The CDR3 region has the DNA TGTGCCAGCAGTACCCTCCAGGGAGGAGAGACCCAGTACTTC.

This clonotype was seen only once. The rearrangement links TRBV6-1 to TRBJ1-5; 10 positions match TRBD1. V was pared by 6 bases and J by 0 bases, with 11 bases of the junction left unmatched. The germline gives CDR1 MNHNS, CDR2 SASEGT. This CDR3 contains 18 residues. The CDR3 region has the DNA TGTGCCAGCAGGTCCCGGGACAGGGGAGCTTATAGCAATCAGCCCCAGCATTTT. This encodes CASRSRDRGAYSNQPQHF.

Points on this clonotype: Here the CDR3 omits its conserved ending phenylalanine or tryptophan, so a read error is the likely source. This chain uses TRBV9 with TRBJ1-2; D may be TRBD1 (6 bases). The CDR3 covers 17 residues. V lost 3 bases and J 2 bases, leaving 20 bases between the germline ends. Germline V gene data show CDR1 as SGDLS and CDR2 as YYNGEE. CDR3 protein: CASSAYPGGGRNYGYTL. DNA for the CDR3: TGTGCCAGCAGCGCATATCCCGGGGGGGGGCGGAACTATGGCTACACCCTC.

This clonotype was counted at least ten times. CDR3 sequence (DNA): TGCGCCAGCAGCTTGGTTGGGGACGCTAACTATGGCTACACCTTC. The encoded protein is CASSLVGDANYGYTF. The genes are TRBV5-1 and TRBJ1-2; D might be TRBD1 (5 bases). V lost 0 bases, J lost 0 bases, and 9 bases lay in between. Germline CDR1 reads SGHRS; CDR2 reads YFSETQ. The CDR3 runs to 15 residues.

This clonotype showed up many times. The chain links TRBV12-3 or TRBV12-4 to TRBJ2-5; 9 bases are a match to TRBD2. There are 15 residues in the CDR3. Germline trimming cut 7 bases from V and 1 base from J; bases unmatched to any gene: 7. The CDR3, as DNA: TGTGCCAGCACCCTCAGCGGGGGGCTCCAAGAGACCCAGTACTTC. It is translated as CASTLSGGLQETQYF.

This clonotype was picked up many times. CDR3 sequence: CSVVSSYGYTF. The CDR3 DNA reads as TGCAGCGTTGTATCTAGCTATGGCTACACCTTC. The genes are TRBV29-1 and TRBJ1-2; D is ambiguous. The CDR3 runs 11 residues. The V gene lost 4 bases and the J gene lost 4 bases, with 7 bases spanning the gap. Germline V gives CDR1 SQVTM, CDR2 ANQGSEA.

The chain has TRBV9 and TRBJ1-2, with D perhaps matching TRBD1 (6 bases). Trimming removed 0 bases from V and 4 bases from J, with 10 bases in between. The CDR3 consists of 14 residues. Germline V lookup: CDR1 SGDLS, CDR2 YYNGEE. The CDR3 loop reads CASSVDQGTYGYTF. The CDR3 region has the DNA TGTGCCAGCAGCGTAGATCAGGGGACCTATGGCTACACCTTC.

This clonotype has more than one count but fewer than ten. The J gene is TRBJ1-2, the V gene TRBV7-2, with 8 bases that match TRBD1. This CDR3 spans 16 amino acids. Germline V gives CDR1 SGHTA, CDR2 FQGNSA. Trimming removed 2 bases from V and 4 bases from J; junction bases left unmatched: 9. The CDR3 nucleotides are TGTGCCAGCAGCTTATCACAGGGGGTGTGGGGCTATGGCTACACCTTC. This encodes CASSLSQGVWGYGYTF.

This chain joins TRBV14 and TRBJ1-2, with D possibly TRBD1 on 5 matching bases. The germline V and J ends were trimmed by 1 base and 7 bases, with 16 bases remaining between them. In germline, CDR1 is SGHDN, CDR2 FVKESK. CDR3 size: 15 residues. DNA of the CDR3: TGTGCCAGCAGCCAAGCCCGCGGCAGGGCTACTGGCTACACCTTC. Translating it yields CASSQARGRATGYTF.

This clonotype has ten or more counts. Germline and junction disagree at one end, which may indicate a read error. The CDR3 DNA sequence: TGTGCCACGTCCCGAGGGACAGGGGGCACCTACGGGCAGTACTTC. Its protein product is CATSRGTGGTYGQYF. The genes are TRBV6-2 or TRBV6-3 and TRBJ2-7; 12 bases match TRBD1. This CDR3 contains 15 residues. CDR1 and CDR2 from the germline V gene are MNHEY and SVGEGT.

Concerning this clonotype: One end of the junction is discordant with germline, which a read error may explain. The chain's CDR3 is CASSLLTGTSYNEQVF. The CDR3 DNA sequence: TGTGCCAGCAGTCTCCTGACAGGGACCTCCTACAATGAGCAGGTCTTC. The J gene is TRBJ2-1, the V gene TRBV28; 7 bases are shared with TRBD1. The CDR3 extends over 16 amino acids. The germline V gene has CDR1 MDHEN and CDR2 SYDVKM.

This clonotype was observed at least ten times. The rearrangement links TRBV12-3 or TRBV12-4 to TRBJ2-5, with 7 bases matching TRBD1. J gave up 5 bases and V 6 bases, and 9 bases lay outside the gene matches. CDR3 length equals 14 residues. CDR3 DNA sequence: TGTGCCAGCAGGACTCAGACAGGGAGTGAGACCCAGTACTTC. It translates to CASRTQTGSETQYF.

The V and J genes are TRBV20-1 and TRBJ1-6; 7 bases map to TRBD1. V shed 4 bases and J 13 bases; nucleotides not matched to a gene: 1. Germline CDR1 is DFQATT and CDR2 is SNEGSKA (reference sequence). The CDR3 extends over 10 amino acids. The CDR3 nucleotides are TGCAGTGCTATGGGACAGCCCCTCCACTTT. Its protein is CSAMGQPLHF.

As regards this clonotype: A much larger clone differs by one base, so this may be a read error. The chain couples TRBV29-1 to TRBJ1-4; the match to TRBD1 covers 8 bases. This CDR3 has 12 amino acids. Trimming removed 4 bases from V and 5 bases from J; junction bases left unmatched: 0. Germline V gene lookup returns CDR1 SQVTM and CDR2 ANQGSEA. The CDR3 nucleotides read TGCAGCGTTGGGACAGGGAATGAAAAACTGTTTTTT. Translation gives CSVGTGNEKLFF.

This clonotype has only a few counts. The chain has TRBV2 and TRBJ2-7; 8 positions match TRBD1. Germline V gene sequence: CDR1 SNHLY, CDR2 FYNNEI. The CDR3 contains 13 residues. J gave up 3 bases and V 7 bases, and 5 bases lay outside the gene matches. As DNA, the CDR3 is TGTGCCAGCATAGTGGACAGGGACTACGAGCAGTACTTC. Translating gives CASIVDRDYEQYF. Drawing the rest from reference TRBV2 and TRBJ2-7, the complete variable domain is EPEVTQTPSHQVTQMGQEVILRCVPISNHLYFYWYRQILGQKVEFLVSFYNNEISEKSEIFDDQFSVERPDGSNFTLKIRSTKLEDSAMYFCASIVDRDYEQYFGPGTRLTVT.

Worth noting for this clonotype: A read error may be the cause here, since a much bigger clone is one base away. The chain joins TRBV6-5 to TRBJ2-1; either TRBD1 or TRBD2 may supply D (5 bases each). The CDR3 is 13 residues long. Trimming cost V 0 bases and J 10 bases, with 10 bases left between them. Germline V CDR1 and CDR2: MNHEY, SVGAGI. Written as DNA, the CDR3 is TGTGCCAGCAGTTACTCGGGGACCTACGAGCAGTTCTTC. Translating gives CASSYSGTYEQFF.

Comment on this clonotype: One base away lies a much larger clone, so this may be a sequencing read error. V is TRBV7-2 and J is TRBJ1-2; D perhaps matches TRBD1 (5 bases). CDR3 length equals 14 residues. Germline CDR1 SGHTA, CDR2 FQGNSA. The V gene lost 1 base and the J gene lost 4 bases, with 10 bases spanning the gap. CDR3 nucleotide sequence: TGTGCCAGCAGCTTAGATCTGGGGCGCTATGGCTACACCTTC. It encodes CASSLDLGRYGYTF.

This clonotype was counted once. At one end, the junction sequence differs from germline, possibly due to a read error. The rearrangement joins TRBV14 to TRBJ1-6; D is uncertain. The CDR3 extends over 13 amino acids. The germline V gene has CDR1 SGHDN and CDR2 FVKESK. The CDR3 spells CASSPPGNPPLHF. DNA for the CDR3: TGTGCCAGCAGCCCGCCCGGTAATCCACCCCTCCACTTT.

Of note for this clonotype: A much larger clone sits a single nucleotide away, making a read error possible. The rearrangement links TRBV20-1 to TRBJ2-1, with D possibly TRBD2 on 6 matching bases. The CDR3 spans 15 residues. Germline CDR1 DFQATT, CDR2 SNEGSKA (reference sequence). The V end lost 3 bases, the J end lost 13 bases, and 25 bases lay between the germline ends. CDR3 bases: TGCAGTGCTAGGGGTCCCCGGGGGTGGTATGAGACCCAGTTCTTC. Protein product: CSARGPRGWYETQFF.

This clonotype showed up many times. The chain links TRBV3-1 to TRBJ2-7; D unclear. Looked up from germline, CDR1 is LGHDT and CDR2 is YNNKEL (reference sequence). Deletions cut 1 base from V and 2 bases from J, with 12 bases between. The CDR3 has 15 amino acids. DNA for the CDR3: TGTGCCAGCAGCCAAGGGCTACAAATGACCTACGAGCAGTACTTC. This sequence encodes CASSQGLQMTYEQYF.

In its sample, this clonotype was seen many times. V usage is TRBV27 and J usage is TRBJ1-2; 8 bases agree with TRBD1. There are 14 residues in the CDR3. The V gene end was trimmed by 3 bases and the J gene end by 8 bases; junction bases not matched to a gene: 8. CDR1 is MNHEY and CDR2 is SMNVEV in the germline V gene (reference sequence). The CDR3 DNA reads TGTGCCAGCAGTTTGGGGAGACAGGGGAAGGGCTACACCTTC. Its translation is CASSLGRQGKGYTF.